The clone carrying this TCR beta chain has only a few counts. Its target is unknown. Presence of unique molecular identifiers characterized the TCR beta cDNA libraries. Roughly 500,000 cDNA molecules were obtained per 1 to 10 million input T cells. TCRdb passed the PCR reads through MiXCR, listing each CDR3 protein once. The sample carries fewer than 850,000 distinct CDR3 sequences, roughly 30% recorded once. The data derive from a study of post-analysis software for immune sequencing data. In the study overall: Some patients lacked subtype; others had relapsing-remitting, secondary progressive or progressive-relapsing disease.

Whole-study results and caveats: With F measure, samples from one preparation batch clustered together strongly. Those with multiple sclerosis, the patient group, showed significantly lower normalized Chao1 diversity than controls.

The sequenced material came from blood. The source of this sequence is a girl between 10 and 17 years old with multiple sclerosis.

CDR3 protein: CATSDPYSGTSGSTDTQYF. DNA of the CDR3: TGTGCCACCAGTGACCCATACTCCGGGACTAGCGGAAGCACAGATACGCAGTATTTT. This chain joins TRBV24-1 and TRBJ2-3; 11 positions agree with TRBD2. CDR1 and CDR2 (germline): KGHDR, SFDVKD. The CDR3 is 19 amino acids. With V trimmed by 4 bases and J by 0 bases, 11 bases remained unmatched.